Included here is one TCR beta chain sequence, with context. Its antigen is not known. The length of the CDR3 is 14 residues. Germline V gene lookup returns CDR1 KGHDR and CDR2 SFDVKD. V lost 6 bases and J 6 bases, leaving 14 bases between the germline ends. This sample was taken from a study of T cell responses to AZD1222 COVID-19 vaccine. General study results and limits: Repertoires were sampled only after the peak T cell response. Clonal diversity was possibly underestimated; the donors were predominantly white British and more often female. Just a handful of people given AZD1222 tested seropositive at baseline.

Libraries were prepared by immunoSEQ multiplex PCR; TCRdb keeps only in-frame clonotypes and omits some of them. The data show 150,000 to 200,000 clones, approximately 94% seen once. This chain joins TRBV24-1 and TRBJ1-5, with D unclear. The source was peripheral blood, collected 28 days after the second dose of the MenACWY control vaccine. This TCR was sampled from an adult who received the MenACWY meningococcal vaccine as a control. The CDR3 reads CATSLRLGSQPQHF. DNA of the CDR3: TGTGCCACCAGTCTGCGACTTGGCAGTCAGCCCCAGCATTTT.